Listed below are T cell receptor beta chains from one sample, sequenced in a study of molecular identifiers for immune sequencing clone quantification. TCRdb analysed the PCR reads with MiXCR anew, one entry per CDR3 protein. The sample gives over 600,000 distinct CDR3 sequences, nearly 20% of which show up once; roughly 0.9% is in the top ten. The specimen was naive CD8+ T cells from blood, with Jurkat cell RNA spiked in. These receptors came from a human donor in good health. Some libraries in this study had Jurkat cell RNA spiked in. Both conserved end residues are part of each CDR3. The order of the fields is V gene, clone size, J gene, CDR3 length, D gene, CDR3 DNA, CDR3 protein. A D gene is named only where the DNA matches it firmly. The size of a clone is reported for some rows only, either as once, few or many, or as a class for expanded clones.

v_gene: TRBV4-3; abundance: many; j_gene: TRBJ2-5; len: 15; d_gene: NA; CDR3nt: TGCGCCAGCAGCCAAGATTCTTCAGGGTATGAGACCCAGTACTTC; CDR3aa: CASSQDSSGYETQYF
v_gene: TRBV5-1; abundance: few; j_gene: TRBJ1-4; len: 13; d_gene: NA; CDR3nt: TGCGCCAGCAGCTTGGGCGACAGTGAAAAACTGTTTTTT; CDR3aa: CASSLGDSEKLFF
v_gene: TRBV27; abundance: many; j_gene: TRBJ1-1; len: 12; d_gene: NA; CDR3nt: TGTGCCAGCAGTTTTCTACAGGGTGAGGCTTTCTTT; CDR3aa: CASSFLQGEAFF
v_gene: TRBV27; abundance: many; j_gene: TRBJ2-7; len: 13; d_gene: NA; CDR3nt: TGTGCCAGCAGTGTTCCCGGGTCCTACGAGCAGTACTTC; CDR3aa: CASSVPGSYEQYF
v_gene: TRBV5-4; abundance: many; j_gene: TRBJ1-1; len: 13; d_gene: NA; CDR3nt: TGTGCCAGCAGCTTGGAACACCCTCAGAAAGCTTTCTTT; CDR3aa: CASSLEHPQKAFF
v_gene: TRBV28; abundance: many; j_gene: TRBJ1-6; len: 12; d_gene: NA; CDR3nt: TGTGCCAGCAGCCCCGAGAGTGCACCCCTCCACTTT; CDR3aa: CASSPESAPLHF
v_gene: TRBV6-4; abundance: few; j_gene: TRBJ2-2; len: 12; d_gene: NA; CDR3nt: TGTGCCAGCAGTGATATTACCGGGGAGCTGTTTTTT; CDR3aa: CASSDITGELFF
v_gene: TRBV9; abundance: many; j_gene: TRBJ2-6; len: 17; d_gene: TRBD1; CDR3nt: TGTGCCAGCACTGGACAGGGGGGTTATTCTGGGGCCAACGTCCTGACTTTC; CDR3aa: CASTGQGGYSGANVLTF
v_gene: TRBV7-6; abundance: many; j_gene: TRBJ2-3; len: 11; d_gene: TRBD2; CDR3nt: TGTGCCAGCAGCCCGGGGGGTACGCAGTATTTT; CDR3aa: CASSPGGTQYF
v_gene: TRBV27; abundance: NA; j_gene: TRBJ2-2; len: 15; d_gene: TRBD2; CDR3nt: TGTGCCAGCAGGAGCGGGAGCTTAAACACCGGGGAGCTGTTTTTT; CDR3aa: CASRSGSLNTGELFF
v_gene: TRBV2; abundance: NA; j_gene: TRBJ2-5; len: 16; d_gene: NA; CDR3nt: TGTGCCAGCTCGCAGGGGTACGGATCCGAGCAGGAGACCCAGTACTTC; CDR3aa: CASSQGYGSEQETQYF
v_gene: TRBV11-1; abundance: NA; j_gene: TRBJ2-1; len: 15; d_gene: TRBD2; CDR3nt: TGTGCCAGCAGCTACATAGCGGGAGGGGAGGATGAGCAGTTCTTC; CDR3aa: CASSYIAGGEDEQFF
v_gene: TRBV19; abundance: many; j_gene: TRBJ2-7; len: 13; d_gene: NA; CDR3nt: TGTGCCAGTAGTAGCGGGGTAGACTACGAGCAGTACTTC; CDR3aa: CASSSGVDYEQYF
v_gene: TRBV7-9; abundance: many; j_gene: TRBJ1-4; len: 14; d_gene: NA; CDR3nt: TGTGCCAGCAGCTCAACAGGGTACGGTGAAAAACTGTTTTTT; CDR3aa: CASSSTGYGEKLFF
v_gene: TRBV9; abundance: many; j_gene: TRBJ1-2; len: 15; d_gene: NA; CDR3nt: TGTGCCAGCAGCGTTACAGGATTCTTTGACTATGGCTACACCTTC; CDR3aa: CASSVTGFFDYGYTF
v_gene: TRBV6-5; abundance: many; j_gene: TRBJ1-5; len: 13; d_gene: NA; CDR3nt: TGTGCCAGCAGTGGACAAATCAATCAGCCCCAGCATTTT; CDR3aa: CASSGQINQPQHF
v_gene: TRBV7-3; abundance: few; j_gene: TRBJ1-2; len: 13; d_gene: NA; CDR3nt: TGTGCCAGCAGCTCTCTAGGAGGGGATGGCTACACCTTC; CDR3aa: CASSSLGGDGYTF